This is a list of T cell receptor beta chains from one sample in a study of cytomegalovirus exposure and HLA in healthy donors. Clones were sequenced by immunoSEQ multiplex PCR, and TCRdb holds only the in-frame ones, with some missing. The sample carries around 120,000 clones, 81% recorded once. The material sequenced was PBMCs. The receptors were sampled from a woman in her forties in good health and CMV-seropositive. Both conserved end residues are part of each CDR3. Fields, in order: V gene, CDR3 length, J gene, D gene, clone size, CDR3 DNA, CDR3 protein. The D gene is left open where the match is weak. Clone size is stated in some rows and not others, as once, few, many or a class when expanded.

V gene: TRBV29-1; CDR3 length: 15; J gene: TRBJ1-2; D gene: TRBD1; clone size: -; CDR3 DNA: TGCAGCGTTGTCTGGAGAACAGGGGGAACCTATGGCTACACCTTC; CDR3 protein: CSVVWRTGGTYGYTF
V gene: TRBV13; CDR3 length: 14; J gene: TRBJ2-1; D gene: -; clone size: -; CDR3 DNA: TGTGCCAGCAGCTTAGGGCAGTCCTACAATGAGCAGTTCTTC; CDR3 protein: CASSLGQSYNEQFF
V gene: TRBV2; CDR3 length: 16; J gene: TRBJ2-2; D gene: TRBD2; clone size: -; CDR3 DNA: TGTGCCAGCACCCGAAGACTAGCGGGGTATCCCGGGGAGCTGTTTTTT; CDR3 protein: CASTRRLAGYPGELFF
V gene: TRBV14; CDR3 length: 16; J gene: TRBJ2-7; D gene: -; clone size: -; CDR3 DNA: TGTGCCAGCAGCCAAGCGCCCAGGAAAAGCCACTACGAGCAGTACTTC; CDR3 protein: CASSQAPRKSHYEQYF
V gene: TRBV19; CDR3 length: 14; J gene: TRBJ2-1; D gene: -; clone size: -; CDR3 DNA: TGTGCCAGTAGTGCTGGACATCAAAACAATGAGCAGTTCTTC; CDR3 protein: CASSAGHQNNEQFF
V gene: TRBV27; CDR3 length: 15; J gene: TRBJ1-6; D gene: -; clone size: -; CDR3 DNA: TGTGCCAGCAGAGACTACGCAGTCCTCGGTTCACCCCTCCACTTT; CDR3 protein: CASRDYAVLGSPLHF
V gene: TRBV18; CDR3 length: 15; J gene: TRBJ2-7; D gene: TRBD1; clone size: few; CDR3 DNA: TGTGCCAGCTCACCGGGACAGGGTCTTTCCTACGAGCAGTACTTC; CDR3 protein: CASSPGQGLSYEQYF
V gene: TRBV7-8; CDR3 length: 17; J gene: TRBJ2-3; D gene: TRBD2; clone size: -; CDR3 DNA: TGTGCCAGCAGCTTAGGGTCGGCGGGAGAGGTCACAGATACGCAGTATTTT; CDR3 protein: CASSLGSAGEVTDTQYF
V gene: TRBV9; CDR3 length: 14; J gene: TRBJ2-1; D gene: -; clone size: -; CDR3 DNA: TGTGCCAGCAGCCCCCGGTCAGGGTGGAATGAGCAGTTCTTC; CDR3 protein: CASSPRSGWNEQFF
V gene: TRBV19; CDR3 length: 14; J gene: TRBJ2-7; D gene: -; clone size: -; CDR3 DNA: TGTGCCAGTAGTATCGTGGCCGACTCCTACGAGCAGTACTTC; CDR3 protein: CASSIVADSYEQYF
V gene: TRBV4-2; CDR3 length: 14; J gene: TRBJ2-7; D gene: -; clone size: -; CDR3 DNA: TGTGCCAGCAGCCCCGGGGTAAAAGGTTACGAGCAGTACTTC; CDR3 protein: CASSPGVKGYEQYF
V gene: TRBV20-1; CDR3 length: 11; J gene: TRBJ2-1; D gene: TRBD2; clone size: -; CDR3 DNA: TGTAGAACGGGAGGTGGGCCTAAAGAGTTCTTC; CDR3 protein: CRTGGGPKEFF
V gene: TRBV5-1; CDR3 length: 15; J gene: TRBJ2-2; D gene: -; clone size: once; CDR3 DNA: TGCGCCAGCAGGTCGGCTAGCCGAAGGACCGGGGAGCTGTTTTTT; CDR3 protein: CASRSASRRTGELFF
V gene: TRBV28; CDR3 length: 14; J gene: TRBJ2-2; D gene: TRBD1; clone size: -; CDR3 DNA: TGTGCCATCCCCGACAGGGCTAACACCGGGGAGCTGTTTTTT; CDR3 protein: CAIPDRANTGELFF
V gene: TRBV18; CDR3 length: 13; J gene: TRBJ2-3; D gene: -; clone size: -; CDR3 DNA: TGTGCCAGCTCACCACCGAGCGCAGATACGCAGTATTTT; CDR3 protein: CASSPPSADTQYF
V gene: TRBV5-1; CDR3 length: 17; J gene: TRBJ2-3; D gene: TRBD2; clone size: -; CDR3 DNA: TGCGCCAGCAGCTCCCATAGCGGGGGGCTTAGCACAGATACGCAGTATTTT; CDR3 protein: CASSSHSGGLSTDTQYF
V gene: TRBV6-1; CDR3 length: 16; J gene: TRBJ2-2; D gene: -; clone size: -; CDR3 DNA: TGTGCCAGCAGTGAGGAGGGGGGGTTAGGAATCGGGGAGCTGTTTTTT; CDR3 protein: CASSEEGGLGIGELFF
V gene: TRBV6-1; CDR3 length: 12; J gene: TRBJ1-6; D gene: -; clone size: few; CDR3 DNA: TGTGCCACCGGGGATAATAATTCACCCCTCCACTTT; CDR3 protein: CATGDNNSPLHF
V gene: TRBV7-2; CDR3 length: 14; J gene: TRBJ1-3; D gene: -; clone size: -; CDR3 DNA: TGTGCCAGCAGCTTAACCGGGGCTGGAAACACCATATATTTT; CDR3 protein: CASSLTGAGNTIYF
V gene: TRBV7-8; CDR3 length: 14; J gene: TRBJ2-7; D gene: -; clone size: -; CDR3 DNA: TGTGCCAGCAGCTCCACAATAAACCCCTACGAGCAGTACTTC; CDR3 protein: CASSSTINPYEQYF
V gene: TRBV2; CDR3 length: 15; J gene: TRBJ1-5; D gene: -; clone size: -; CDR3 DNA: TGTGCCAGCGCAACTCAGGAACCTAGCAATCAGCCCCAGCATTTT; CDR3 protein: CASATQEPSNQPQHF
V gene: TRBV12-1; CDR3 length: 14; J gene: TRBJ2-7; D gene: -; clone size: -; CDR3 DNA: TGTGCCAGCAGCTTTGTTGGACAGGCCTACGAGCAGTACTTC; CDR3 protein: CASSFVGQAYEQYF